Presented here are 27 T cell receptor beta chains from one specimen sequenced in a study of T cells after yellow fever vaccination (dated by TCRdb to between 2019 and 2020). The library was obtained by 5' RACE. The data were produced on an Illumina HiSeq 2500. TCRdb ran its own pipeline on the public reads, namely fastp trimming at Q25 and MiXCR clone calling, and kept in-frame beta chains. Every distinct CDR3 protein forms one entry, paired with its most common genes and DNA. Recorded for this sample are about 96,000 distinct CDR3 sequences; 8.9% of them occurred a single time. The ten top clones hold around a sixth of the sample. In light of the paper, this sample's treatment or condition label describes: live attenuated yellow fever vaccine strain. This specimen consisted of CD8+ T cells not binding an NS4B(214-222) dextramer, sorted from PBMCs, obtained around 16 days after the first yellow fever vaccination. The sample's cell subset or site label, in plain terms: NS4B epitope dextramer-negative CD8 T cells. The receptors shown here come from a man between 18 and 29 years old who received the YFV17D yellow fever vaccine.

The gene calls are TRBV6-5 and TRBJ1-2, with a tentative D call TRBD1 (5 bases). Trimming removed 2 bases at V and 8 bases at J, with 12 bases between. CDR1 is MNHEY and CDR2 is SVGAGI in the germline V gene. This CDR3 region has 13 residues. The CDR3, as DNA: TGTGCCAGCAGTTACCAAGGTGGGGGAGGCTACACCTTC. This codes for CASSYQGGGGYTF.

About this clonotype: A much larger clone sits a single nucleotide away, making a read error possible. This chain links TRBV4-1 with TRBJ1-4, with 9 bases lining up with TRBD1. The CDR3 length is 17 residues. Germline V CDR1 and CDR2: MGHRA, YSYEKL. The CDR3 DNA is TGCGCCATCAGCTCCCACAGGGGGCCTTCAACTAATGAAAAACTGTTTTTT. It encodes CAISSHRGPSTNEKLFF.

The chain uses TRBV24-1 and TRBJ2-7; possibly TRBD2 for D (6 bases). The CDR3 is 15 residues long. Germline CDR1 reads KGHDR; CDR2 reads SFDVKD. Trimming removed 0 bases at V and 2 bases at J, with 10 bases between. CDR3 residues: CATSDLGRGAYEQYV. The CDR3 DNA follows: TGTGCCACCAGTGATTTGGGGCGGGGTGCCTACGAGCAGTACGTC.

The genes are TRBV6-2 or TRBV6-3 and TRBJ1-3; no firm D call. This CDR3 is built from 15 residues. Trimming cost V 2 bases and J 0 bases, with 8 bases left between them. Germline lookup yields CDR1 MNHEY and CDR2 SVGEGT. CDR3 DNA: TGTGCCAGCAGTTACCTCGGAGACTCTGGAAACACCATATATTTT. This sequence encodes CASSYLGDSGNTIYF.

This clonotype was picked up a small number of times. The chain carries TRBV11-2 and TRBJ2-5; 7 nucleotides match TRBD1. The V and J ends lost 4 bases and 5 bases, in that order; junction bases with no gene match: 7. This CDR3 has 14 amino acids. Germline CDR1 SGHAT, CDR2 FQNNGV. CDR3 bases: TGTGCCAGCAGCTACCGACAGGGTCGGGAGACCCAGTACTTC. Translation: CASSYRQGRETQYF.

The CDR3 spells CASSWTGSGNTIYF. CDR3 nucleotide sequence: TGCGCCAGCAGTTGGACAGGGTCTGGAAACACCATATATTTT. The chain uses TRBV5-1 and TRBJ1-3, with 8 bases identical to TRBD1. The CDR3 is 14 residues long. Germline V CDR1 and CDR2: SGHRS, YFSETQ. After removal of 5 bases from V and 1 base from J, the junction contained 2 bases not matched to a gene.

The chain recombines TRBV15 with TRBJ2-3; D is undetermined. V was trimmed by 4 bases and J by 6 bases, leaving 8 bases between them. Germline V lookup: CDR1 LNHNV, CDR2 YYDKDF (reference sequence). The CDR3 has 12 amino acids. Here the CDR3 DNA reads TGTGCCACCAGCACCGACGTGGATACGCAGTATTTT. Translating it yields CATSTDVDTQYF.

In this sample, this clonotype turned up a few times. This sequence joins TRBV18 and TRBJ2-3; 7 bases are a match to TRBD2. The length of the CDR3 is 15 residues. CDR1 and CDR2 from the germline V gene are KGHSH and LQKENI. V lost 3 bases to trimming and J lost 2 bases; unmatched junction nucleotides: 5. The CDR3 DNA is TGTGCCAGCTCACCGGGGACTACTAACACAGATACGCAGTATTTT. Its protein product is CASSPGTTNTDTQYF.

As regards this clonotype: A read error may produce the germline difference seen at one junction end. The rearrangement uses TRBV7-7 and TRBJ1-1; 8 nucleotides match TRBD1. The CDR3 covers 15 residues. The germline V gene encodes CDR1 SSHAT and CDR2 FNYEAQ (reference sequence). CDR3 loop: CASSQWTGTGTEAFF. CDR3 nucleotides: TGTGCTAGCAGCCAGTGGACAGGGACTGGTACTGAAGCTTTCTTT.

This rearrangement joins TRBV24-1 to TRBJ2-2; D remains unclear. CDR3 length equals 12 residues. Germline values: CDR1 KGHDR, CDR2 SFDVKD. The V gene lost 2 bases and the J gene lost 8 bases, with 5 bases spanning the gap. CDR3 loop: CATSDWGGELFF. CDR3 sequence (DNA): TGTGCCACCAGTGATTGGGGTGGGGAGCTGTTTTTT.

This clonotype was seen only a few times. CDR3 in amino acids: CASHPRWNGNEKLFF. Here the CDR3 DNA reads TGTGCCAGCCACCCTCGATGGAACGGGAATGAAAAACTGTTTTTT. The chain employs TRBV6-1 and TRBJ1-4; no clear D gene. Trimming stripped 8 bases from V and 5 bases from J, with 18 bases between. Germline V lookup: CDR1 MNHNS, CDR2 SASEGT. This CDR3 is built from 15 residues.

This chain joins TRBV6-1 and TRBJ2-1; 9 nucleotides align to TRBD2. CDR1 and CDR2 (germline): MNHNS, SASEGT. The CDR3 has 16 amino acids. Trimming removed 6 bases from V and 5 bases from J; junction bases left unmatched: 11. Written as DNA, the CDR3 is TGTGCCAGCAGCCCTGGCGTGAGACTAGCGGACAATGAGCAGTTCTTC. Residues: CASSPGVRLADNEQFF.

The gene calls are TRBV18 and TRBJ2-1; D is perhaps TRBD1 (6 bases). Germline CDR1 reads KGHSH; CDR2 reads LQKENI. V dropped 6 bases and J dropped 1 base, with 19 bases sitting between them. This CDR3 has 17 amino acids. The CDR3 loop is CASSSLAGTKSYNEQFF. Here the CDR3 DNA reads TGTGCCAGCTCTAGCCTTGCCGGGACAAAGTCCTACAATGAGCAGTTCTTC. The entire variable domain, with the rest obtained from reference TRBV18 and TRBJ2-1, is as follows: NAGVMQNPRHLVRRRGQEARLRCSPMKGHSHVYWYRQLPEEGLKFMVYLQKENIIDESGMPKERFSAEFPKEGPSILRIQQVVRGDSAAYFCASSSLAGTKSYNEQFFGPGTRLTVL.

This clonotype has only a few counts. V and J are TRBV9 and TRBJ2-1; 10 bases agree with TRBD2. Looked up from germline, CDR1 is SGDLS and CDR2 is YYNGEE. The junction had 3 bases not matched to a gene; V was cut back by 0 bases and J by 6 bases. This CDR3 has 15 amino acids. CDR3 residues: CASSVASGGLNEQFF. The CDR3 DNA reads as TGTGCCAGCAGCGTAGCTAGCGGGGGCCTCAATGAGCAGTTCTTC.

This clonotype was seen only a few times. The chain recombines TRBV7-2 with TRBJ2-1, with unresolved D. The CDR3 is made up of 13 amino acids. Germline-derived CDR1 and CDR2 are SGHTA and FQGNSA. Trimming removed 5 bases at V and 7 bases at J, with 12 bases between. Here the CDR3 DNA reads TGTGCCAGCAGCCTCCCCCTAAAAAATGAGCAGTTCTTC. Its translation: CASSLPLKNEQFF.

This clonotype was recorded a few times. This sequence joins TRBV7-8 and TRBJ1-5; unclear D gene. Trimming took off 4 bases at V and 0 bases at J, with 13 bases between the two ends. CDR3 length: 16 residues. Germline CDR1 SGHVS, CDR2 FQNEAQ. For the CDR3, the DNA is TGTGCCAGCAGCTACGGGAGCCCTTATAGCAATCAGCCCCAGCATTTT. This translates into CASSYGSPYSNQPQHF.

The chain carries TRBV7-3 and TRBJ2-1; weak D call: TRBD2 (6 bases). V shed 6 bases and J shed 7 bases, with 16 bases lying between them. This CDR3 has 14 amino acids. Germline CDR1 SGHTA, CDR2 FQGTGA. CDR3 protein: CASSLGLRENEQFF. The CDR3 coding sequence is TGTGCCAGCAGTCTGGGACTTCGGGAGAATGAGCAGTTCTTC.

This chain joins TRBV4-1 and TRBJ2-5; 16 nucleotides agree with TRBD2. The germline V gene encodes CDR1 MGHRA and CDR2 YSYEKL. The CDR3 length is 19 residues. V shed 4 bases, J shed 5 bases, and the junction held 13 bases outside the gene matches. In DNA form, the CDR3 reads TGCGCCAGCAGCCCCTTCCCTCCGGGACTAGCGGGGGGGCCGGAGACCCAGTACTTC. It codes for CASSPFPPGLAGGPETQYF.

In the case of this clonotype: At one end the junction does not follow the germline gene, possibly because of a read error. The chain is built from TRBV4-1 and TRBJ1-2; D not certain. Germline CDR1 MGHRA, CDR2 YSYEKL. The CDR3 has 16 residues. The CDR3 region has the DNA TGCGCCAACAGCCAAGAAAGAGGACGAGCACCCTATGGCTACACCTTC. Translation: CANSQERGRAPYGYTF.

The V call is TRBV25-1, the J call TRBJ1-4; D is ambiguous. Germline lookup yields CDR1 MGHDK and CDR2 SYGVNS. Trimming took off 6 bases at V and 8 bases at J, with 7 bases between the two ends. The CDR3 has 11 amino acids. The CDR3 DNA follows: TGTGCCAGCAGGCTGGGGGAAAAACTGTTTTTT. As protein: CASRLGEKLFF.

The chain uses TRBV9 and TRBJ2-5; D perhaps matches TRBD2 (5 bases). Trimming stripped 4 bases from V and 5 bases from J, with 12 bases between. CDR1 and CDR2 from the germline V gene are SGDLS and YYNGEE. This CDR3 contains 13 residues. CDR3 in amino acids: CASSPVPGETQYF. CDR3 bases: TGTGCCAGCAGCCCCGTCCCGGGGGAGACCCAGTACTTC.

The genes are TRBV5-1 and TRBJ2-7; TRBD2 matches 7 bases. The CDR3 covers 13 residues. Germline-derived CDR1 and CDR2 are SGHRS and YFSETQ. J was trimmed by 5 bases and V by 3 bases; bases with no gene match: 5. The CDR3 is CASSSPGGDEQYF. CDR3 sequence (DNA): TGCGCCAGCAGCTCCCCGGGAGGCGACGAGCAGTACTTC.

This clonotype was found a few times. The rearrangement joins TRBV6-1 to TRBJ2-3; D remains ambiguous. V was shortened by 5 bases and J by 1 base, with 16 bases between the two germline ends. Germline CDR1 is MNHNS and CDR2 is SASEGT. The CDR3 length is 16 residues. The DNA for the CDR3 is TGTGCCAGCAGTCCGTTAGCCTTTTCTGGCACAGATACGCAGTATTTT. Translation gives CASSPLAFSGTDTQYF.

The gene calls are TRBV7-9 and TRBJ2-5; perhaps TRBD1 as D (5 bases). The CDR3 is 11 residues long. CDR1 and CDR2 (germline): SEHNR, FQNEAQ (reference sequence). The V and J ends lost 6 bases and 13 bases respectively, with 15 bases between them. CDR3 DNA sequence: TGTGCCAGCAGACGCACCGACAGTACGTACTTC. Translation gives CASRRTDSTYF. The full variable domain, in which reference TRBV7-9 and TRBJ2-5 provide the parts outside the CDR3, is DTGVSQNPRHKITKRGQNVTFRCDPISEHNRLYWYRQTLGQGPEFLTYFQNEAQLEKSRLLSDRFSAERPKGSFSTLEIQRTEQGDSAMYLCASRRTDSTYFGPGTRLLVL.

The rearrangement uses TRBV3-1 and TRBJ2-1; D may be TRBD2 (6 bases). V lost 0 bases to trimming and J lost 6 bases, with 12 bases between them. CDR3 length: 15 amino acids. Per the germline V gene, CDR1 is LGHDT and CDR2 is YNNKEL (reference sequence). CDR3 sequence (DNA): TGTGCCAGCAGCCAAGAAGCTCAGACTAGCAATGAGCAGTTCTTC. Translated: CASSQEAQTSNEQFF.

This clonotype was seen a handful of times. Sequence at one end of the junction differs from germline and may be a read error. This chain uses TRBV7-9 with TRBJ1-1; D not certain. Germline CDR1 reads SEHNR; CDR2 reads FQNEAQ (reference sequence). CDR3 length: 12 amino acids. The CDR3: CASRLGYTEAFF. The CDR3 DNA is TGTGCCAGCAGATTAGGGTACACTGAAGCTTTCTTT.

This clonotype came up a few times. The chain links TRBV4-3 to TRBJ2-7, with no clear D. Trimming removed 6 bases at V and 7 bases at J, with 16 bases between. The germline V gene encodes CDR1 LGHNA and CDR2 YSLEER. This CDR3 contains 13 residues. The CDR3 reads CASSPLDLFEQYV. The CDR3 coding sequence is TGCGCCAGCAGTCCTCTCGACCTATTTGAGCAGTACGTC.